Listed below are T cell receptor beta chains from one sample, sequenced in a study of T cell repertoires in cytomegalovirus infection. From the reads, TCRdb called clonotypes with MiXCR, one entry per CDR3 protein. This sample has about 900,000 distinct CDR3 sequences, with roughly 30% found just once. Their antigen targets remain unknown. The sequenced sample was cultured CD8+ T cells from PBMCs, obtained from culture after CMV antigen stimulation. The receptors come from a human donor in good health (CMV status not recorded). Some clones in this sample may be carry-over from other donors' samples. The CDR3 runs from the conserved cysteine through the conserved F or W. Fields, in order: V gene, J gene, D gene, clone size, CDR3 DNA, CDR3 protein. A D gene is named only where the DNA matches it firmly. The size of a clone is reported for some rows only, either as once, few or many, or as a class for expanded clones.

v_gene: TRBV12-5; j_gene: TRBJ2-2; d_gene: TRBD2; abundance: few; CDR3nt: TGTGCTAGTGGTTTGGGTGGGGGGGTTTGGACCGGGGAGCTGTTTTTT; CDR3aa: CASGLGGGVWTGELFF
v_gene: TRBV6-8; j_gene: TRBJ2-7; d_gene: NA; abundance: NA; CDR3nt: TGTGCCAGCAGTTTCTCCCGGTTCGTAGAGCAGTACTTC; CDR3aa: CASSFSRFVEQYF
v_gene: TRBV11-2; j_gene: TRBJ2-5; d_gene: NA; abundance: NA; CDR3nt: TGTGCCAGCAGCTTAAACTACAGGGACCAAGAGACCCAGTACTTC; CDR3aa: CASSLNYRDQETQYF
v_gene: TRBV4-1; j_gene: TRBJ1-3; d_gene: NA; abundance: NA; CDR3nt: TGCGCCAGCAGCCAAGACTGGAGACAGGCTGGAAACACCATATATTTT; CDR3aa: CASSQDWRQAGNTIYF
v_gene: TRBV6-5; j_gene: TRBJ2-1; d_gene: TRBD2; abundance: NA; CDR3nt: TGTGCCAGCAGTTACCACAGCCCGGGACTAGCGCCTGCCTACAATGAGCAGTTCTTC; CDR3aa: CASSYHSPGLAPAYNEQFF
v_gene: TRBV7-8; j_gene: TRBJ2-7; d_gene: NA; abundance: once; CDR3nt: TGTGCCAACAGTCCTGAGGGCTACGAGCAGTACTTC; CDR3aa: CANSPEGYEQYF
v_gene: TRBV20-1; j_gene: TRBJ2-7; d_gene: TRBD2; abundance: NA; CDR3nt: TGCAGTGCTAGAGGGGGGACTAGCGGGGCCTACGAGCAGTACTTC; CDR3aa: CSARGGTSGAYEQYF
v_gene: TRBV9; j_gene: TRBJ1-6; d_gene: TRBD1; abundance: few; CDR3nt: TGTGCCAGCAGCGTAGACCCGACAGGGAAAGGCTCACCCCTCCACTTT; CDR3aa: CASSVDPTGKGSPLHF
v_gene: TRBV11-3; j_gene: TRBJ2-5; d_gene: NA; abundance: few; CDR3nt: TGTGCCAGCAGTAGCAACCCCGGACCAGGGGAGACCCAGTACTTC; CDR3aa: CASSSNPGPGETQYF
v_gene: TRBV5-1; j_gene: TRBJ1-2; d_gene: TRBD1; abundance: NA; CDR3nt: TGCGCCAGTCGAGGGGACAGATATGGCTACACCTTC; CDR3aa: CASRGDRYGYTF
v_gene: TRBV6-5; j_gene: TRBJ2-2; d_gene: TRBD1; abundance: few; CDR3nt: TGTGCCAGCAGTTACTCGAGGGGACAGGGGGCTATCGGGGAGCTGTTTTTT; CDR3aa: CASSYSRGQGAIGELFF
v_gene: TRBV27; j_gene: TRBJ1-1; d_gene: NA; abundance: NA; CDR3nt: TGTGCCAGCAGTTTAGTAGGGGTGGGTGAAGCTTTCTTT; CDR3aa: CASSLVGVGEAFF
v_gene: TRBV6-5; j_gene: TRBJ2-1; d_gene: TRBD2; abundance: NA; CDR3nt: TGTGCCAGCAGTCTAACAGCGGGGGGGCGTCACAATGAGCAGTTCTTC; CDR3aa: CASSLTAGGRHNEQFF
v_gene: TRBV19; j_gene: TRBJ2-1; d_gene: TRBD1; abundance: NA; CDR3nt: TGTGCCAGTAGTATCGACAGGGAGTCCTACAATGAGCAGTTCTTC; CDR3aa: CASSIDRESYNEQFF
v_gene: TRBV10-3; j_gene: TRBJ1-1; d_gene: TRBD1; abundance: few; CDR3nt: TGTGCCATCAGTGAGTCGACAGGGACAACTGAAGCTTTCTTT; CDR3aa: CAISESTGTTEAFF
v_gene: TRBV7-2; j_gene: TRBJ2-5; d_gene: NA; abundance: many; CDR3nt: TGTGCCAGCAGCCCCTTATTCGAGACCCAGTACTTC; CDR3aa: CASSPLFETQYF
v_gene: TRBV7-2; j_gene: TRBJ2-7; d_gene: NA; abundance: many; CDR3nt: TGTGCCAGCAGCTTAGCGGGGCAGACGGGATCCTACGAGCAGTACTTC; CDR3aa: CASSLAGQTGSYEQYF
v_gene: TRBV4-2; j_gene: TRBJ2-1; d_gene: NA; abundance: few; CDR3nt: TGTGCCAGCAGCCAAGATTGGGCTACAACCTACAATGAGCAGTTCTTC; CDR3aa: CASSQDWATTYNEQFF
v_gene: TRBV27; j_gene: TRBJ1-1; d_gene: NA; abundance: few; CDR3nt: TGTGCCAGCAGTGATACAGGTATGAACACTGAAGCTTTCTTT; CDR3aa: CASSDTGMNTEAFF
v_gene: TRBV7-8; j_gene: TRBJ1-2; d_gene: NA; abundance: many; CDR3nt: TGTGCCAGCAGCTTAGCGGGCCAGATCTATGGCTACACCTTC; CDR3aa: CASSLAGQIYGYTF
v_gene: TRBV7-9; j_gene: TRBJ1-2; d_gene: TRBD1; abundance: NA; CDR3nt: TGTGCCAGCAGCTCGGGACAGGGACCTGGCTACACCTTC; CDR3aa: CASSSGQGPGYTF
v_gene: TRBV27; j_gene: TRBJ2-5; d_gene: TRBD1; abundance: NA; CDR3nt: TGTGCCAGCAGCCCCAGGGGGCGTAGAGAGACCCAGTACTTC; CDR3aa: CASSPRGRRETQYF
v_gene: TRBV6-1; j_gene: TRBJ2-1; d_gene: TRBD1; abundance: few; CDR3nt: TGTGCCAGCAGTGGCACCGGGACAGGGTTGAGGGATGAGCAGTTCTTC; CDR3aa: CASSGTGTGLRDEQFF
v_gene: TRBV11-2; j_gene: TRBJ2-1; d_gene: TRBD1; abundance: NA; CDR3nt: TGTGCCAGCAGCTTAGTCGGGACAGCCCTGGATGAGCAGTTCTTC; CDR3aa: CASSLVGTALDEQFF
v_gene: TRBV7-9; j_gene: TRBJ2-3; d_gene: TRBD2; abundance: few; CDR3nt: TGTGCCAGCAGGCTGGGTAGCGGGGCAGATACGCAGTATTTT; CDR3aa: CASRLGSGADTQYF
v_gene: TRBV7-4; j_gene: TRBJ1-3; d_gene: NA; abundance: NA; CDR3nt: TGTGTCAGCAGCTTAGATCCGGGACTGACTTTT; CDR3aa: CVSSLDPGLTF
v_gene: TRBV3-1; j_gene: TRBJ2-7; d_gene: TRBD1; abundance: few; CDR3nt: TGTGCCAGCAGCGGGCCGGGACAGGGGGCAATCTACGAGCAGTACTTC; CDR3aa: CASSGPGQGAIYEQYF
v_gene: TRBV7-8; j_gene: TRBJ2-3; d_gene: NA; abundance: many; CDR3nt: TGTGCCAGCAGCGGGACCCATAGCACAGATACGCAGTATTTT; CDR3aa: CASSGTHSTDTQYF
v_gene: TRBV11-1; j_gene: TRBJ1-1; d_gene: NA; abundance: few; CDR3nt: TGTGCCAGCAGCCCAACATATGTGGTCCTCGAAAACATGAACACTGAAGCTTTCTTT; CDR3aa: CASSPTYVVLENMNTEAFF
v_gene: TRBV7-2; j_gene: TRBJ1-2; d_gene: NA; abundance: many; CDR3nt: TGTGCCAGCAGTGTTAGTGCAGGTTCGCTCTATGGCTACACCTTC; CDR3aa: CASSVSAGSLYGYTF
v_gene: TRBV3-1; j_gene: TRBJ2-6; d_gene: NA; abundance: NA; CDR3nt: TGTGCCAGCAGCCAAGACGCCCCTGGTGTAGCGGTCCTCTCTGGGGCCAACGTCCTGACTTTC; CDR3aa: CASSQDAPGVAVLSGANVLTF
v_gene: TRBV2; j_gene: TRBJ2-1; d_gene: NA; abundance: NA; CDR3nt: TGTGCCAGTCAGGACTATGAGCAGTTCTTC; CDR3aa: CASQDYEQFF
v_gene: TRBV4-3; j_gene: TRBJ2-1; d_gene: TRBD2; abundance: NA; CDR3nt: TGCGCCAGCAGCCGCGGGACTAGCGGAGTTCTAGGAGATGAGCAGTTCTTC; CDR3aa: CASSRGTSGVLGDEQFF
v_gene: TRBV12-3/TRBV12-4; j_gene: TRBJ2-3; d_gene: NA; abundance: NA; CDR3nt: TGTGCCAGCATTGGATCAGGTGGGGAGGATACGCAGTATTTT; CDR3aa: CASIGSGGEDTQYF
v_gene: TRBV19; j_gene: TRBJ1-5; d_gene: NA; abundance: NA; CDR3nt: TGTGCCAGTAGTATAACCCCATATAGCAATCAGCCCCAGCATTTT; CDR3aa: CASSITPYSNQPQHF
v_gene: TRBV10-3; j_gene: TRBJ2-3; d_gene: NA; abundance: NA; CDR3nt: TGTGCCATCAGAGAAGGGGCAGATACGCAGTATTTT; CDR3aa: CAIREGADTQYF
v_gene: TRBV10-3; j_gene: TRBJ2-1; d_gene: TRBD1; abundance: NA; CDR3nt: TGTGCCATCAGTCGAACGTCGGGACAGAGCTCCTACAATGAGCAGTTCTTC; CDR3aa: CAISRTSGQSSYNEQFF
v_gene: TRBV6-1; j_gene: TRBJ1-2; d_gene: TRBD1; abundance: few; CDR3nt: TGTGCCAGCAGTGAAGCCTTGACAGGGACCTTCGTCGGTGGTGGCTACACCTTC; CDR3aa: CASSEALTGTFVGGGYTF
v_gene: TRBV19; j_gene: TRBJ2-4; d_gene: NA; abundance: few; CDR3nt: NA; CDR3aa: CAGKNIQYFGAAVVAKNIQYF
v_gene: TRBV27; j_gene: TRBJ2-7; d_gene: NA; abundance: NA; CDR3nt: TGTGCCAGCAGTCCCCGGGGACCATCAGGCTACGAGCAGTACTTC; CDR3aa: CASSPRGPSGYEQYF
v_gene: TRBV10-3; j_gene: TRBJ2-1; d_gene: TRBD2; abundance: NA; CDR3nt: TGTGCCATCAGGGGGACTAGCGGGGGGATCGACAATGAGCAGTTCTTC; CDR3aa: CAIRGTSGGIDNEQFF
v_gene: TRBV4-1; j_gene: TRBJ2-2; d_gene: NA; abundance: few; CDR3nt: TGCGCCAGCAGCCAAGCTCAGAACACCGGGGAGCTGTTTTTT; CDR3aa: CASSQAQNTGELFF
v_gene: TRBV19; j_gene: TRBJ1-1; d_gene: TRBD1; abundance: few; CDR3nt: TGTGCCAGTGGTACGACAGGGTCGAACACTGAAGCTTTCTTT; CDR3aa: CASGTTGSNTEAFF
v_gene: TRBV7-9; j_gene: TRBJ2-2; d_gene: TRBD2; abundance: many; CDR3nt: TGTGCCAGCAGCGCCGCGCTAGCGGGGGCGAACACCGGGGAGCTGTTTTTT; CDR3aa: CASSAALAGANTGELFF